The present entry profiles one T cell receptor (beta chain) with its context. The target of this receptor is not known. These data come from a study of cytomegalovirus exposure and HLA in healthy donors (TCRdb year 2017). Some background on the complete study: According to an earlier analysis of 587 of the donors, 150 million to 200 million T cells yielded 117 million unique TCR beta sequences and about 280 Gb of sequence data. Because of strong linkage in the cohort, five DR-DQ haplotypes were treated as single units for association and clustering. To decide whether each TCR beta V gene segment behaved as functional or pseudogenic, an earlier analysis of some 600 of the donors relied on high-throughput TCR beta sequencing. A later genetic analysis used genome-wide SNP genotypes for about three fifths of the 666 donors, treating that subset as a discovery cohort. Approximately 310 gigabases of sequencing data and tens of millions of unique TCR sequences were included in an early release covering roughly 600 HLA-typed donors. The study aimed to test whether signatures of past pathogen exposure could be identified by cataloging public T cell receptors. High-throughput TCR immunosequencing, statistical association of individual TCRs with disease status, and machine learning were combined to predict cytomegalovirus infection status. HLA typing included class I and class II loci at four-digit resolution. Of the approximately 400 genotyped donors, 75% to 85% were placed in the genetic ancestry cluster associated with self-reported Caucasian donors. A later analysis re-examined previously published TCR beta repertoires from roughly 650 donors and added high-resolution HLA genotyping to investigate patterns of TCR occurrence. All discovery cohort repertoires had been generated using a single sequencing platform. Rather than drawing on any new phenotypic data, the later analysis identified candidate immune exposures from TCR beta sequences and the way those sequences occurred across donors. Across around 400 genotyped donors of the cohort, an average of approximately 240,000 unique TCR beta nucleotide sequences per donor were sequenced, and roughly a sixth of those sequences were non-productive. Typing coverage varied by locus: about 620-640 donors for A, B, C, DRB1 and DQB1; roughly 560 for DQA1; nearly 610 for DPA1; 400 to 480 for DPB1. A separate validation cohort of over a hundred different subjects was used in addition to the approximately 670-subject first cohort. Donor age, sex, ethnicity and CMV serostatus were compiled together with the repertoire data. The study used immunosequencing to profile the T cell repertoires of some 600 subjects and linked those repertoires to cytomegalovirus serostatus. The full study reports these points: In the study, some 160 TCR beta chains were listed as associated with cytomegalovirus. In vitro tests confirmed that a few of the cytomegalovirus-associated TCR beta chains recognize cytomegalovirus antigens. The 87-base-pair reads could not distinguish some IMGT-functional V segments, including TRBV6-2 and TRBV6-3, so those segments were excluded. In a later analysis, the rate of TCR association differed among HLA loci, with DRB1 alleles having the most associated TCRs and HLA-C alleles having the fewest. A further reported finding was that TCR beta sequences accurately predicted the HLA-A and HLA-B alleles for most subjects in the first cohort. In both the original and validation cohorts, the classifier was reported to diagnose cytomegalovirus status with high specificity and sensitivity. A later analysis found that most CMV-associated TCR beta chains appeared HLA-restricted, with HLA associations seemingly driven largely by CMV exposure. Only TCR beta chains were sequenced in this cohort, and the absence of alpha or paired-chain data limited detectable features. Presence/absence analyses assumed roughly uniform sequencing depth across donors, an assumption that may not hold. Because some donors lacked HLA typing at each locus, the association tests relied only on the typed subset. Because counts were too low, around 18 rarely observed V segments, including chromosome 9 orphons, were left out of the earlier analysis of a few hundred of the donors. The sequencing pipeline was judged likely to have produced a cluster of highly shared sequence variants as a technical artifact. Strong co-occurrence of HLA alleles, especially DR and DQ, made assigning TCR associations to individual alleles difficult. A later analysis reported that several top co-occurrence clusters appeared linked to parvovirus B19, influenza, CMV and Epstein-Barr virus. Specific HLA alleles were associated with 15,000 to 20,000 TCR beta sequences at a false discovery rate of 0.05 in a later analysis. An association between a missense DCLRE1C variant and V-gene and J-gene trimming of TCR beta chains was found in a later genetic analysis and replicated in an independent cohort. The authors suggested that the approach could potentially be extended to other disease states and immunological phenotypes. While some public TCRs were present in many individuals, most TCR sequences turned up only very rarely across donors. An earlier analysis of approximately 500 of the donors showed that most TCR beta V segments appeared in productive rearrangements either about 90% or about 30% of the time, which broadly matched IMGT annotations. In a later analysis, HLA-associated TCR beta chains showed more clonal expansion and lower generation probabilities than non-associated chains that were equally common. Linkage disequilibrium might explain the correlated functional status among segregating V segments, but an unknown experimental factor could not be ruled out. For the cohort, immune exposure information was limited to CMV serostatus. In a later genetic analysis, fewer N-insertions in productive TCRs were reported among donors in an Asian-associated ancestry cluster than the roughly 700-donor mean.

The library came from the immunoSEQ multiplex PCR assay. The multiplex PCR relied on a mix of 60 forward primers for TCR Vbeta segments and 13 reverse primers for TCR Jbeta segments. The CDR3 region of rearranged TCR beta genes was amplified from genomic DNA by a multiplex PCR assay. The Illumina HiSeq System was used to sequence the amplified TCR beta libraries as 87-base-pair reads. Concerning the study's data processing: A later analysis counted about 82 million unique TCR beta chains across the approximately 700 repertoires, and some 12 million of these chains were shared by at least two donors. Raw reads were error-corrected and collapsed into unique sequences by a nearest-neighbor algorithm in which closely related sequences were merged to remove PCR and sequencing errors. Alignment of CDR3 sequences to IMGT reference sequences was used to assign V, D and J gene segments. For a sequence to be retained, a match of at least six nucleotides to both a V gene segment and a J gene segment was required. Rearrangements were called productive when the CDR3 lacked stop codons and stayed in frame with V and J; all others were non-productive. Following IMGT convention, CDR3 was defined as the stretch from the second conserved V-encoded cysteine to the conserved J-encoded phenylalanine. The earlier analysis of approximately 500 of the donors excluded sequences that lacked an unambiguous match to a single V gene segment. An earlier analysis of 550 to 650 of the donors classified V segments as functional when productive rearrangements were above 56.7% and as segregating when the standard deviation between donors was above 5%. A statistical classification framework was built to diagnose cytomegalovirus status from the catalog of TCR beta chain sequences. V and J gene assignment, in a later analysis, came from comparing TCR nucleotide sequences with IMGT/GENE-DB human TR gene sequences. The TCRdist pipeline was used in a later analysis to assign CDR3 sequences and most-parsimonious VDJ recombination scenarios. In a later analysis, each TCR beta chain was defined by its CDR3 amino acid sequence together with its V-gene family, and reads without a unique V-gene family were excluded. In a later analysis, fewer than 600 highly shared, low-generation-probability nucleotide sequences were removed to address suspected cross-contamination and a sequencing artifact. For each public chain, a later analysis derived a clonal expansion index from normalized ranks of inferred template counts within each repertoire. In a later analysis, generation probabilities were computed using a VDJ recombination model fitted to out-of-frame rearrangements, and the results were checked against IGoR. In a later analysis, TCR-TCR, TCR-HLA and TCR-CMV co-occurrence was scored with hypergeometric tests, and a repertoire-size bias correction was applied to TCR pairs. To estimate false discovery rates, a later analysis permuted the HLA or CMV assignments 20 times. In a later analysis, co-occurring TCRs were grouped using DBSCAN, with TCRdist sequence similarity added in when clustering inside HLA-allele-positive subsets. Repertoires with fewer than 30,000 or more than 120,000 public chains were left out of co-occurrence clustering, as were about five repertoires with anomalous nucleotide sharing. The source is immuneACCESS, and TCRdb retained only in-frame sequences with V and J called. Part of the clones is not carried over; for the studies checked, unresolved V genes explain less than half of this, and the remainder is unexplained. The V and J calls and the clone size are those of that table, but D and trimming were determined from the DNA. This sample's table carries approximately 51,000 clones. The ten largest clones capture more than 25% of the sample.

The CDR3 spans 15 residues, from the cysteine through the phenylalanine. Of all the DNA, just the CDR3 is kept, 45 bases in frame from base 1. Looking up the germline V gene yields CDR1 SGHVS and CDR2 FQNEAQ. V is shortened by 2 bases, J by 2 bases, and the region joining them spans 12 bases. The cohort comprised some 680 healthy bone marrow donors. Cohort members were all nominally healthy when sampled, although unrecorded immune exposures were likely present. The donor tested CMV seropositive and was one of the 289 seropositive cohort members. A peripheral blood sample was provided by each donor, and peripheral blood mononuclear cells were used for TCR beta sequencing. Genomic DNA was extracted from the blood cell samples with the Qiagen DNeasy Blood Extraction Kit.

This chain is built from TRBV7-8 and TRBJ2-5, with a weak D call of TRBD2 (5 bases match). This clonotype was obtained from a man in his forties in good health and CMV-seropositive. The specimen sequenced was PBMCs. The nucleotide sequence reads as follows: TGTGCCAGCAGCTTACGGGTGAGGGTACAAGAGACCCAGTACTTC. Its coded protein is CASSLRVRVQETQYF.